Below, 20 T cell receptor beta chains from the same sample are listed, as sequenced in a study of CD8+ T cells in alopecia areata. RNA was isolated and reverse transcribed to cDNA, the sequencing template. Assay: immunoSEQ multiplex PCR; the TCRdb copy retains only in-frame clones and omits some. The sample yields about 300,000 clones, roughly 50% seen once. Treatment meaning: oral pan-JAK inhibitor, 5-10 mg twice daily. The sample was CD4+ T cells sorted from blood, taken at week 24, from a patient treated with tofacitinib. The source is a human donor with alopecia areata.

V is TRBV18 and J is TRBJ1-2, with TRBD1 as a possible D gene (5 bases). CDR3 length: 15 residues. Germline assignment: CDR1 KGHSH and CDR2 LQKENI. The V gene lost 0 bases and the J gene lost 2 bases, with 10 bases spanning the gap. The DNA for the CDR3 is TGTGCCAGCTCACCACCTACAGGTCCGAACTATGGCTACACCTTC. This codes for CASSPPTGPNYGYTF. The full variable domain, in which reference TRBV18 and TRBJ1-2 provide the parts outside the CDR3, is NAGVMQNPRHLVRRRGQEARLRCSPMKGHSHVYWYRQLPEEGLKFMVYLQKENIIDESGMPKERFSAEFPKEGPSILRIQQVVRGDSAAYFCASSPPTGPNYGYTFGSGTRLTVV.

V and J are TRBV18 and TRBJ2-5, with TRBD2 matching over 9 bases. In germline, CDR1 is KGHSH, CDR2 LQKENI. Trimming took 0 bases from V and 0 from J; bases not matched to a gene: 8. The CDR3 is 18 residues long. CDR3 in DNA: TGTGCCAGCTCACCACCGAGGACTAGCGCTCATAACCAAGAGACCCAGTACTTC. It is translated as CASSPPRTSAHNQETQYF.

The chain employs TRBV29-1 and TRBJ2-7; TRBD1 agrees at 9 bases. The CDR3 spans 14 residues. With 6 bases clipped from V and 0 bases from J, the junction kept 6 bases outside the gene matches. CDR1 SQVTM and CDR2 ANQGSEA come from the germline V gene. In nucleotides, the CDR3 is TGCAGCGTGGGACCGGGACAGGGCTCCTACGAGCAGTACTTC. As protein: CSVGPGQGSYEQYF.

The rearrangement links TRBV5-6 to TRBJ2-7; unclear D gene. Germline V CDR1 and CDR2: SGHDT, YYEEEE. This CDR3 is 12 amino acids long. With 1 base removed from V and 7 bases from J, the gap between germline ends came to 9 bases. CDR3 DNA sequence: TGTGCCAGCAGCTTGAGTCAGTGGGAGCAGTACTTC. The encoded protein is CASSLSQWEQYF. Based on the CDR3 plus reference TRBV5-6 and TRBJ2-7, the full variable domain is DAGVTQSPTHLIKTRGQQVTLRCSPKSGHDTVSWYQQALGQGPQFIFQYYEEEERQRGNFPDRFSGHQFPNYSSELNVNALLLGDSALYLCASSLSQWEQYFGPGTRLTVT.

The chain carries TRBV5-4 and TRBJ2-5, with a possible D match to TRBD2 (6 bases). The germline gives CDR1 SGHNT, CDR2 YYREEE (reference sequence). The CDR3 extends over 15 amino acids. V shed 4 bases and J shed 3 bases, with 16 bases lying between them. The DNA for the CDR3 is TGTGCCAGCAGCGAGGAGGGGCTGGGAAAAGAGACCCAGTACTTC. Its translation: CASSEEGLGKETQYF.

A few counts support this clone. The V and J genes are TRBV27 and TRBJ1-6; no definite D call. CDR3 length: 16 residues. Looked up from germline, CDR1 is MNHEY and CDR2 is SMNVEV (reference sequence). Trimming shortened V by 1 base and J by 5 bases, and 12 bases separated the two germline ends. CDR3 nucleotide sequence: TGTGCCAGCAGTTTATTTAGGCGGGAGAATAATTCACCCCTCCACTTT. Encoded protein: CASSLFRRENNSPLHF.

This clone was found a few times. This chain links TRBV7-2 with TRBJ2-1, with D possibly called TRBD1 or TRBD2 (6 bases each). Per germline, CDR1 SGHTA and CDR2 FQGNSA. CDR3 size: 16 residues. V was clipped by 1 base and J by 2 bases, with 12 bases between them. The CDR3 is CASSLVRGPAYNEQFF. The DNA for the CDR3 is TGTGCCAGCAGCTTAGTCCGGGGGCCCGCCTACAATGAGCAGTTCTTC.

The J gene is TRBJ1-4, the V gene TRBV5-1, with 7 bases that match TRBD1. Germline assignment: CDR1 SGHRS and CDR2 YFSETQ. Trimming cost V 2 bases and J 8 bases; bases outside gene matches: 6. This CDR3 is built from 14 residues. The CDR3 protein is CASSLEGAGEKLFF. The CDR3 DNA reads as TGCGCCAGCAGCTTAGAGGGGGCCGGGGAAAAACTGTTTTTT.

The genes are TRBV4-3 and TRBJ1-2, with D possibly being TRBD1 (6 bases). V lost 0 bases and J lost 7, with 18 bases in between. Germline loops: CDR1 LGHNA, CDR2 YSLEER. This CDR3 comprises 16 residues. CDR3 nucleotides: TGCGCCAGCAGCCAAGATGGTGCGGGGGCGCGCAGTGGCTACACCTTC. It is translated as CASSQDGAGARSGYTF.

The chain links TRBV15 to TRBJ1-6, with D perhaps TRBD1 (5 bases). Per the germline V gene, CDR1 is LNHNV and CDR2 is YYDKDF (reference sequence). Trimming left V 0 bases short and J 9 bases short, with 9 bases between. CDR3 size: 14 residues. DNA of the CDR3: TGTGCCACCAGCAGAGACCAGGGAAGTTCACCCCTCCACTTT. Protein product: CATSRDQGSSPLHF.

The chain recombines TRBV28 with TRBJ2-2; D may be TRBD1 (6 bases). The CDR3 length is 18 residues. Germline assignment: CDR1 MDHEN and CDR2 SYDVKM. V was trimmed by 4 bases and J by 7 bases, leaving 25 bases between them. The chain's CDR3 is CASSYGRRGRNRVGELFF. In DNA form, the CDR3 reads TGTGCCAGCAGTTATGGGCGCAGGGGACGTAATAGGGTCGGGGAGCTGTTTTTT.

This chain links TRBV2 with TRBJ2-2, with a weak D call TRBD2 (5 bases). V lost 7 bases and J lost 5, with 14 bases in between. Germline V CDR1 and CDR2: SNHLY, FYNNEI. The CDR3 covers 14 residues. In DNA, the CDR3 is TGTGCCAGCACTCTTTCCGCGGGTACCGGGGAGCTGTTTTTT. It is translated as CASTLSAGTGELFF.

J is TRBJ1-5 and V is TRBV7-8; 8 bases map to TRBD1. The junction had 4 bases not matched to a gene; V was cut back by 1 base and J by 5 bases. Germline V CDR1 and CDR2: SGHVS, FQNEAQ. The CDR3 loop spans 15 amino acids. Here the CDR3 reads CASSLGTGMDQPQHF. Written as DNA, the CDR3 is TGTGCCAGCAGCTTAGGGACAGGGATGGATCAGCCCCAGCATTTT.

V is TRBV11-3 and J is TRBJ2-3; D possibly corresponds to TRBD2 (5 bases). The V and J ends lost 5 bases and 3 bases respectively, with 15 bases between them. Germline-derived CDR1 and CDR2 are SGHNT and YENEEA. This CDR3 comprises 15 residues. CDR3 sequence (DNA): TGTGCCAGCAGCAGAACTAGTTTTTGGACAGATACGCAGTATTTT. It specifies CASSRTSFWTDTQYF.

The chain carries TRBV10-3 and TRBJ1-2; D unresolved. The V and J ends lost 0 bases and 6 bases respectively, with 5 bases between them. The CDR3 contains 12 residues. CDR1 is ENHRY and CDR2 is SYGVKD in the germline V gene. The CDR3 spells CAISESLHGYTF. CDR3 bases: TGTGCCATCAGTGAGTCGCTACATGGCTACACCTTC.

This clone was picked up a small number of times. The chain uses TRBV30 and TRBJ2-6; 8 nucleotides match TRBD1. The CDR3 sequence is 18 residues long. Germline V CDR1 and CDR2: GTSNPN, SVGIG (reference sequence). V shed 0 bases and J 2 bases; nucleotides not matched to a gene: 9. This CDR3 is CAWSVTPGGGPGANVLTF. CDR3 bases: TGTGCCTGGAGTGTAACGCCAGGGGGCGGGCCTGGGGCCAACGTCCTGACTTTC.

This clone was counted a few times. V and J are TRBV7-9 and TRBJ2-3; perhaps D is TRBD1 or TRBD2 (5 bases each). V was cut by 5 bases and J by 4 bases, with 10 bases left in between. Germline V CDR1 and CDR2: SEHNR, FQNEAQ (reference sequence). The length of the CDR3 is 13 residues. The CDR3 nucleotides are TGTGCCAGCAGCCCCAAGGGACCAGATACGCAGTATTTT. Its translation: CASSPKGPDTQYF.

Concerning this clone: Distinct nucleotide sequences in the sample also encode this CDR3. The rearrangement uses TRBV5-1 and TRBJ2-3; D gene unclear. Germline CDR1 reads SGHRS; CDR2 reads YFSETQ. V was pared by 0 bases and J by 3 bases, with 2 bases between. This CDR3 is built from 12 residues. DNA for the CDR3: TGCGCCAGCAGCTTGGAAACAGATACGCAGTATTTT. This gives the protein CASSLETDTQYF.

The rearrangement joins TRBV4-1 to TRBJ2-2; D is undetermined. There are 14 residues in the CDR3. Germline V gene data show CDR1 as MGHRA and CDR2 as YSYEKL. V lost 1 base, J lost 6 bases, and 9 bases lay in between. The CDR3 bases are TGCGCCAGCAGCCAAGGGGTCTCCCCCGGGGAGCTGTTTTTT. This codes for CASSQGVSPGELFF.

The chain links TRBV5-6 to TRBJ1-1; D is unresolved. CDR1 is SGHDT and CDR2 is YYEEEE in the germline V gene. This CDR3 contains 12 residues. Trimming took off 2 bases at V and 1 base at J, with 3 bases between the two ends. In nucleotides, the CDR3 is TGTGCCAGCAGCTTCCGGAACACTGAAGCTTTCTTT. It codes for CASSFRNTEAFF.